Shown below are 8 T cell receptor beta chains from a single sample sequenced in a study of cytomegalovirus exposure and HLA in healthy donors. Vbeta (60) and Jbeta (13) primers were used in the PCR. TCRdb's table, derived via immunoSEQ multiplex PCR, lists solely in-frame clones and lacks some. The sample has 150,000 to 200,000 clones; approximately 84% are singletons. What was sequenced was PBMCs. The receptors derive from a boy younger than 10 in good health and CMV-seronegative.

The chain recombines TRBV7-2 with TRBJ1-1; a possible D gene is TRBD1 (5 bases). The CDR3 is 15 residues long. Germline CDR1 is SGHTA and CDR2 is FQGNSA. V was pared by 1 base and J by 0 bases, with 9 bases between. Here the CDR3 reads CASSLVGGLNTEAFF. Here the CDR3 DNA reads TGTGCCAGCAGCTTAGTGGGGGGTCTGAACACTGAAGCTTTCTTT.

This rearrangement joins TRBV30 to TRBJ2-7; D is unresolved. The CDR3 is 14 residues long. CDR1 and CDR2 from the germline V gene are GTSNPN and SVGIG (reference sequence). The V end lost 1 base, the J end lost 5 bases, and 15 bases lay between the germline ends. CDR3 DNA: TGTGCCTGGAGTGATTACAGAAGCCCTGACGAGCAGTACTTC. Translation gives CAWSDYRSPDEQYF.

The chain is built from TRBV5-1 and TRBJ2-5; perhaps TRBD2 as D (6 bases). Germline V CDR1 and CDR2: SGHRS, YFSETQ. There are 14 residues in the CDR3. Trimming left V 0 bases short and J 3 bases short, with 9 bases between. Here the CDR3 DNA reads TGCGCCAGCAGCTTGGTCGGCGGGAAAGAGACCCAGTACTTC. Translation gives CASSLVGGKETQYF.

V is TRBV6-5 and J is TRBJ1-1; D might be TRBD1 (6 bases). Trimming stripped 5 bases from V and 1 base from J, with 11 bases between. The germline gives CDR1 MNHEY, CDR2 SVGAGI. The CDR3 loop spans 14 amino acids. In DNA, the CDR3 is TGTGCCAGCAGTGCCGGGACATCGAACACTGAAGCTTTCTTT. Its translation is CASSAGTSNTEAFF.

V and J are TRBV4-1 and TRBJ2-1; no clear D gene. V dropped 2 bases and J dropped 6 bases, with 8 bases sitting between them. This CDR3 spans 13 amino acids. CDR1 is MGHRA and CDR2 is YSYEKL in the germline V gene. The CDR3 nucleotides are TGCGCCAGCAGCCAAAAAGGAGCCAATGAGCAGTTCTTC. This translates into CASSQKGANEQFF.

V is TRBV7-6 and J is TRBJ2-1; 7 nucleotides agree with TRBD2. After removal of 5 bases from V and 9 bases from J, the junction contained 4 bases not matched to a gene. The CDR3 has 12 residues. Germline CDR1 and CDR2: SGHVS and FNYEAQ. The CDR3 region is CASSRPGGEQFF. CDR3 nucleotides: TGTGCCAGCAGCCGTCCGGGGGGTGAGCAGTTCTTC.

CDR3 coding DNA: TGCGCCAGCAGACGGGAACTCAATGAGCAGTTCTTC. This translates into CASRRELNEQFF. This sequence joins TRBV5-1 and TRBJ2-1; tentative D call: TRBD2 (5 bases). Germline CDR1 and CDR2: SGHRS and YFSETQ. Trimming removed 5 bases from V and 6 bases from J, with 9 bases in between. This CDR3 spans 12 amino acids.

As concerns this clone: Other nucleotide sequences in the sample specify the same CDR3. The CDR3 region is CASSDSTDTQYF. The CDR3 coding sequence is TGTGCCAGCAGTGATTCTACAGATACGCAGTATTTT. The chain has TRBV6-1 and TRBJ2-3; D is ambiguous. This CDR3 has 12 amino acids. V lost 3 bases and J lost 3, with 4 bases in between. Germline V gene lookup returns CDR1 MNHNS and CDR2 SASEGT.